The next 25 T cell receptor beta chains were all read from a single sample in a study of human T cells and chemical hapten exposure. Sample time point: patch test 1, 2 weeks after DPC sensitization. This sample's treatment: therapeutic diphenylcyclopropenone sensitization with weekly scalp DPC. Using its own MiXCR run on the RACE reads, TCRdb lists one record per CDR3 protein. The repertoire consists of around 340,000 distinct CDR3 sequences, with about 7% occurring once and the leading ten covering more than 7%. The input for sequencing was whole blood, taken in connection with sensitization to the hapten diphenylcyclopropenone (DPC). Receptors originate from a woman younger than 30 with alopecia areata. Some clones in this sample may be carry-over from other donors' samples.

This clonotype showed up just a few times. The V and J genes are TRBV7-2 and TRBJ1-6; D may be TRBD1 (5 bases). V was clipped by 5 bases and J by 8 bases, with 13 bases between them. The CDR3 is made up of 14 amino acids. Germline V CDR1 and CDR2: SGHTA, FQGNSA. CDR3 coding DNA: TGTGCCAGCAGCCCTGCAGGGAAACATTCACCCCTCCACTTT. It codes for CASSPAGKHSPLHF.

This clonotype was counted between two and nine times. The rearrangement joins TRBV6-5 to TRBJ1-6; 8 bases are a match to TRBD1. Per germline, CDR1 MNHEY and CDR2 SVGAGI. CDR3 length: 16 amino acids. The V and J ends lost 0 bases and 5 bases, in that order; junction bases with no gene match: 3. The CDR3 sequence: CASSYSVQGDNSPLHF. The CDR3 DNA reads TGTGCCAGCAGTTACTCCGTACAGGGGGATAATTCACCCCTCCACTTT.

This clonotype was observed many times. The V and J genes are TRBV28 and TRBJ2-3, with D possibly TRBD2 on 7 matching bases. Per germline, CDR1 MDHEN and CDR2 SYDVKM. The V and J ends lost 5 bases and 4 bases respectively, with 13 bases between them. This CDR3 spans 14 amino acids. CDR3 nucleotides: TGTGCCAGCAGTCCGCCGGGGGGCGCAGATACGCAGTATTTT. Translating it yields CASSPPGGADTQYF. The whole variable domain, filled in from reference TRBV28 and TRBJ2-3, reads DVKVTQSSRYLVKRTGEKVFLECVQDMDHENMFWYRQDPGLGLRLIYFSYDVKMKEKGDIPEGYSVSREKKERFSLILESASTNQTSMYLCASSPPGGADTQYFGPGTRLTVL.

V is TRBV4-3 and J is TRBJ1-1, with TRBD1 matching 7 bases. There are 20 residues in the CDR3. CDR1 and CDR2 (germline): LGHNA, YSLEER. V dropped 0 bases and J dropped 6; count of bases not matched to a gene: 22. CDR3 region: CASSQDGTLGGRGPLPEAFF. The CDR3 bases are TGCGCCAGCAGCCAAGATGGTACTCTCGGCGGGAGGGGGCCATTGCCTGAAGCTTTCTTT.

This clonotype was seen at least ten times. The V call is TRBV5-1, the J call TRBJ2-6; the match to TRBD1 covers 7 bases. The CDR3 consists of 14 residues. V lost 6 bases to trimming and J lost 2 bases; unmatched junction nucleotides: 2. CDR1 and CDR2 (germline): SGHRS, YFSETQ. The CDR3 DNA reads TGCGCCAGCATGCAGGGGGCTGGGGCCAACGTCCTGACTTTC. It codes for CASMQGAGANVLTF.

The V call is TRBV7-2, the J call TRBJ1-1; D might be TRBD1 (6 bases). CDR3 size: 13 residues. Trimming stripped 1 base from V and 7 bases from J, with 10 bases between. The germline CDR1 and CDR2 sequences are SGHTA and FQGNSA. The CDR3 loop is CASSLEVRGEAFF. The CDR3 nucleotides read TGTGCCAGCAGCTTAGAGGTCAGGGGTGAAGCTTTCTTT.

The table lists this clonotype with a few counts. The gene calls are TRBV9 and TRBJ1-1; 9 bases match TRBD1. V shed 7 bases, J shed 5 bases, and the junction held 9 bases outside the gene matches. In germline, CDR1 is SGDLS, CDR2 YYNGEE. The CDR3 contains 14 residues. The DNA of the CDR3 is TGTGCCAGCTCGGGGACAGGGATTGATACTGAAGCTTTCTTT. Translating it yields CASSGTGIDTEAFF.

This clonotype was seen at least ten times. The chain couples TRBV6-5 to TRBJ1-5, with 9 bases fitting TRBD1. Germline assignment: CDR1 MNHEY and CDR2 SVGAGI. V lost 7 bases, J lost 7 bases, and 8 bases stayed unmatched. CDR3 size: 14 residues. The CDR3: CASTIRQGVQPQHF. The CDR3 DNA follows: TGTGCCAGCACCATTAGACAGGGGGTACAGCCCCAGCATTTT.

This clonotype was observed a few times. This chain's CDR3 is CASSLARPRSETQYF. The CDR3 nucleotides read TGTGCCAGCAGCTTAGCGAGACCTCGGTCAGAGACCCAGTACTTC. The J gene is TRBJ2-5, the V gene TRBV5-5; D call uncertain. The CDR3 extends over 15 amino acids. The V and J ends lost 2 bases and 4 bases respectively, with 15 bases between them. Germline-derived CDR1 and CDR2 are SGHKS and YYEKEE (reference sequence).

The V and J genes are TRBV5-6 and TRBJ1-1; D gene ambiguous. Trimming took 1 base from V and 6 from J, leaving 13 bases between them. The CDR3 sequence is 14 residues long. Germline V gene data show CDR1 as SGHDT and CDR2 as YYEEEE. CDR3 sequence: CASSLNGLFAEAFF. The DNA for the CDR3 is TGTGCCAGCAGCTTGAACGGGTTGTTCGCTGAAGCTTTCTTT.

This clonotype was observed many times. This chain uses TRBV7-2 with TRBJ2-3; TRBD1 aligns across 10 bases. Germline assignment: CDR1 SGHTA and CDR2 FQGNSA. The CDR3 runs 14 residues. V lost 6 bases and J lost 4; bases outside the gene matches: 4. The CDR3 DNA reads as TGTGCCAGCAGATGGGACAGGGGAGCAGATACGCAGTATTTT. Protein sequence: CASRWDRGADTQYF.

This clonotype appeared a few times. The rearrangement uses TRBV12-3 or TRBV12-4 and TRBJ1-2, with TRBD1 as a possible D gene (6 bases). The CDR3 extends over 15 amino acids. Trimming left V 1 base short and J 6 bases short, with 15 bases between. Here the CDR3 DNA reads TGTGCCAGCAGTTTAGTAGCGGGGGGCGGTCATGGCTACACCTTC. Protein: CASSLVAGGGHGYTF.

This clonotype appeared a few times. J is TRBJ2-3 and V is TRBV20-1; 10 bases are shared with TRBD2. V shed 0 bases, J shed 2 bases, and the junction held 8 bases outside the gene matches. CDR1 is DFQATT and CDR2 is SNEGSKA in the germline V gene (reference sequence). The length of the CDR3 is 17 residues. The CDR3 is CSARDSSGGDYTDTQYF. DNA for the CDR3: TGCAGTGCTAGAGATAGCAGCGGGGGGGACTACACAGATACGCAGTATTTT.

The V gene is TRBV4-1, the J gene TRBJ2-1; D not resolved. The germline CDR1 and CDR2 sequences are MGHRA and YSYEKL. The CDR3 spans 17 residues. The V and J ends lost 1 base and 5 bases respectively, with 18 bases between them. The CDR3 protein is CASSQGPPSTINNEQFF. The DNA for the CDR3 is TGCGCCAGCAGCCAAGGCCCGCCCAGTACGATAAACAATGAGCAGTTCTTC.

This clonotype was detected many times. The genes are TRBV10-3 and TRBJ2-3, with 7 bases identical to TRBD1. Looked up from germline, CDR1 is ENHRY and CDR2 is SYGVKD. Trimming took 3 bases from V and 1 from J; bases not matched to a gene: 4. The CDR3 totals 15 residues. Here the CDR3 reads CAISDRDRGTDTQYF. The CDR3 nucleotides are TGTGCCATCAGTGACCGGGACAGAGGCACAGATACGCAGTATTTT.

This clonotype was observed at least ten times. This chain uses TRBV12-3 or TRBV12-4 with TRBJ2-3, with TRBD1 matching 7 bases. V shed 6 bases and J 6 bases; nucleotides not matched to a gene: 15. The CDR3 length is 16 residues. CDR3 residues: CASSPGPRTGDDTQYF. CDR3 DNA: TGTGCCAGCAGCCCTGGGCCCCGGACAGGCGACGATACGCAGTATTTT.

Ten or more counts support this clonotype. The rearrangement uses TRBV20-1 and TRBJ1-4; maybe TRBD1 (5 bases). The V end lost 6 bases, the J end lost 8 bases, and 16 bases lay between the germline ends. CDR3 length: 13 amino acids. The germline V gene has CDR1 DFQATT and CDR2 SNEGSKA (reference sequence). The CDR3 region is CSAHSGTPEKLFF. The CDR3, as DNA: TGCAGTGCCCACTCCGGGACGCCGGAAAAACTGTTTTTT.

The chain joins TRBV12-3 or TRBV12-4 to TRBJ1-2, with D tentatively TRBD1 (6 bases). The V end lost 8 bases, the J end lost 7 bases, and 17 bases lay between the germline ends. The CDR3 has 13 residues. CDR3 sequence (DNA): TGTGCCAGCGGAGGGGTCCGGGGGGCTGGCTACACCTTC. Its protein is CASGGVRGAGYTF.

This chain joins TRBV20-1 and TRBJ1-5, with D unclear. Germline V gene lookup returns CDR1 DFQATT and CDR2 SNEGSKA (reference sequence). This CDR3 has 15 residues. Trimming stripped 3 bases from V and 4 bases from J, with 16 bases between. The DNA for the CDR3 is TGCAGTGCTAGGACCCACGGGAAAGGGAATCAGCCCCAGCATTTT. It yields the protein CSARTHGKGNQPQHF.

The V and J genes are TRBV6-1 and TRBJ2-7; unclear D gene. The CDR3 is made up of 13 amino acids. Germline V gene sequence: CDR1 MNHNS, CDR2 SASEGT. The V end lost 11 bases, the J end lost 3 bases, and 17 bases lay between the germline ends. CDR3 sequence: CAGNGDSGYEQYF. The CDR3 DNA reads TGTGCCGGCAATGGGGATTCGGGCTACGAGCAGTACTTC.

V usage is TRBV7-9 and J usage is TRBJ1-5; a possible D gene is TRBD1 (6 bases). The V gene lost 5 bases and the J gene lost 5 bases, with 13 bases spanning the gap. The germline V gene encodes CDR1 SEHNR and CDR2 FQNEAQ (reference sequence). The CDR3 totals 14 residues. The CDR3 DNA reads as TGTGCCAGCAGCCGCGGACAGTACCATCAGCCCCAGCATTTT. It is translated as CASSRGQYHQPQHF.

The chain has TRBV15 and TRBJ2-1; D perhaps matches TRBD1 (6 bases). CDR3 length: 14 amino acids. V dropped 9 bases and J dropped 7 bases, with 19 bases sitting between them. Germline CDR1 is LNHNV and CDR2 is YYDKDF (reference sequence). The CDR3 nucleotides read TGTGCCACGGACGCGACAGGTAGTGGGAATGAGCAGTTCTTC. This codes for CATDATGSGNEQFF.

V usage is TRBV10-3 and J usage is TRBJ2-7, with D perhaps TRBD1 (5 bases). Germline V CDR1 and CDR2: ENHRY, SYGVKD. The CDR3 extends over 15 amino acids. Trimming shortened V by 2 bases and J by 6 bases, and 17 bases separated the two germline ends. The CDR3 sequence: CAISEGAGAHPEQYF. CDR3 sequence (DNA): TGTGCCATCAGTGAGGGGGCAGGAGCACACCCCGAGCAGTACTTC.

This clonotype showed up many times. The chain uses TRBV12-3 or TRBV12-4 and TRBJ2-7; TRBD2 agrees at 10 bases. The CDR3 runs 13 residues. Trimming took 4 bases from V and 3 from J; bases not matched to a gene: 0. The CDR3 is CASSSSGGYEQYF. The CDR3 DNA reads TGTGCCAGCAGTTCTAGCGGGGGCTACGAGCAGTACTTC.

This clonotype has ten or more counts. The V gene is TRBV4-3, the J gene TRBJ2-7; D possibly corresponds to TRBD2 (7 bases). This CDR3 comprises 15 residues. Germline CDR1 LGHNA, CDR2 YSLEER. V lost 0 bases, J lost 3 bases, and 12 bases lay in between. The CDR3 is CASSQELRGGYEQYF. In DNA, the CDR3 is TGCGCCAGCAGCCAAGAATTGAGGGGGGGCTACGAGCAGTACTTC.